One TCR beta chain is described in this entry. Its antigen is not known. This record belongs to a study of cytomegalovirus exposure and HLA in healthy donors. Across the whole study: Earlier work reported 90 million to 120 million unique TCR beta sequences from about 180 million T cells.

The CDR3 is 13 residues long. Germline CDR1 is SGHTA and CDR2 is FQGNSA. V lost 3 bases to trimming and J lost 5 bases; unmatched junction nucleotides: 2. Study results and caveats: Being productive about 87% or about 30% of the time was typical of most TCR beta V segments in an earlier analysis. TCR beta chain V- and J-gene trimming was linked, in a later analysis, to a missense variant in DCLRE1C. Per a later analysis, about 15,000 TCR beta sequences showed association with HLA alleles at 0.05 false discovery rate.

It was with 60 Vbeta and 13 Jbeta primers that the PCR ran. The assay was immunoSEQ multiplex PCR, and TCRdb's table has in-frame clones only and misses some. The data show about 220,000 clones, 60% to 80% seen once. Sequencing was performed on PBMCs. The clonotype comes from a woman under 40 in good health and CMV-seronegative. This chain joins TRBV7-2 and TRBJ2-5, with 8 bases that match TRBD1. The CDR3 region is CASSFDRGETQYF. DNA for the CDR3: TGTGCCAGCAGCTTCGACAGGGGTGAGACCCAGTACTTC.